These T cell receptor beta chains were read from a single sample in a study of regulatory T cells in long-lasting Graves disease. Using its own MiXCR run on the multiplex PCR reads, TCRdb lists one record per CDR3 protein. The table lists some 460,000 distinct CDR3 sequences, around 15% of them singletons. A further study also used this sample, focusing on T cells in Graves' hyperthyroidism and ophthalmopathy.

This sample comprised peripheral blood mononuclear cells (PBMCs), obtained at new diagnosis, from a patient treated with antithyroid drugs. The receptors shown here come from a man between 40 and 49 years old with Graves disease. CDR3s include the opening cysteine and the closing phenylalanine or tryptophan. A D gene is named only where the DNA matches it firmly. Clone size is shown for a subset of rows, as once, few, many or a class of expanded clone.

length: 14
size: NA
V: TRBV5-1
J: TRBJ2-2
D: NA
CDR3: CASYETFPSGELFF
DNA: TGCGCCAGCTACGAAACCTTCCCATCCGGGGAGCTGTTTTTT

length: 11
size: few
V: TRBV29-1
J: TRBJ2-7
D: TRBD1
CDR3: CSGGTGNEQYF
DNA: TGCAGCGGAGGGACAGGGAACGAGCAGTACTTC

length: 13
size: NA
V: TRBV14
J: TRBJ1-5
D: NA
CDR3: CASSQEQGLPQHF
DNA: TGTGCCAGCAGCCAAGAGCAGGGCCTGCCCCAGCATTTT

length: 14
size: NA
V: TRBV6-5
J: TRBJ2-1
D: TRBD2
CDR3: CASSYRLAANGQFF
DNA: TGTGCCAGCAGTTACCGACTAGCGGCCAATGGGCAGTTCTTC

length: 11
size: few
V: TRBV10-2
J: TRBJ1-2
D: NA
CDR3: CASTDYYGYTF
DNA: TGCGCCAGCACGGACTACTATGGCTACACCTTC

length: 16
size: few
V: TRBV5-1
J: TRBJ2-1
D: NA
CDR3: CASGVGREVSYNEQFF
DNA: TGCGCCAGTGGGGTGGGCAGGGAGGTTTCCTACAATGAGCAGTTCTTC

length: 11
size: few
V: TRBV6-1
J: TRBJ2-1
D: NA
CDR3: CASWRGNEQFF
DNA: TGTGCTTCGTGGCGGGGCAATGAGCAGTTCTTC

length: 16
size: NA
V: TRBV6-1
J: TRBJ1-4
D: NA
CDR3: CASRVVGGHGNEKLFF
DNA: TGTGCCAGCAGAGTAGTCGGGGGGCACGGTAATGAAAAACTGTTTTTT

length: 13
size: many
V: TRBV28
J: TRBJ2-5
D: NA
CDR3: CASKGLVQETQYF
DNA: TGTGCCAGCAAGGGGCTGGTCCAAGAGACCCAGTACTTC

length: 15
size: NA
V: TRBV6-1
J: TRBJ2-2
D: TRBD2
CDR3: CASRRLAANTGELFF
DNA: TGTGCCAGCAGAAGACTAGCGGCGAACACCGGGGAGCTGTTTTTT

length: 14
size: few
V: TRBV28
J: TRBJ2-5
D: NA
CDR3: CASRGSLGGETQYF
DNA: TGTGCCAGCAGGGGGTCCCTCGGGGGCGAGACTCAGTACTTC

length: 14
size: once
V: TRBV27
J: TRBJ1-6
D: NA
CDR3: CASTQSSYNSPLHF
DNA: TGTGCCAGCACCCAGAGCTCCTATAATTCACCCCTCCACTTT

length: 15
size: many
V: TRBV20-1
J: TRBJ1-5
D: TRBD1
CDR3: CSAHHLQGVGQPQHF
DNA: TGCAGTGCTCACCATCTTCAGGGGGTCGGACAGCCCCAGCATTTT

length: 16
size: many
V: TRBV7-9
J: TRBJ2-7
D: TRBD2
CDR3: CASSSREDSTAYEQYF
DNA: TGTGCCAGCAGCTCCCGGGAGGACTCCACCGCCTACGAGCAGTACTTC

length: 12
size: few
V: TRBV20-1
J: TRBJ2-5
D: NA
CDR3: CSACPRPETQYF
DNA: TGCAGTGCCTGCCCCCGGCCAGAGACCCAGTACTTC

length: 11
size: many
V: TRBV29-1
J: TRBJ2-2
D: NA
CDR3: CSVEHTGELFF
DNA: TGCAGCGTTGAGCACACCGGGGAGCTGTTTTTT

length: 14
size: many
V: TRBV5-1
J: TRBJ1-1
D: NA
CDR3: CASSVPTGNTEAFF
DNA: TGCGCCAGCAGCGTACCTACAGGGAACACTGAAGCTTTCTTT

length: 16
size: NA
V: TRBV11-3
J: TRBJ2-4
D: TRBD2
CDR3: CASSLFLAGAKNIQYF
DNA: TGTGCCAGCAGCTTATTCCTAGCGGGAGCCAAAAACATTCAGTACTTC

length: 13
size: many
V: TRBV24-1
J: TRBJ1-5
D: NA
CDR3: CATSPAGNQPQHF
DNA: TGTGCCACCAGTCCGGCAGGGAATCAGCCCCAGCATTTT

length: 11
size: many
V: TRBV24-1
J: TRBJ2-7
D: NA
CDR3: CATSDSLEQYF
DNA: TGTGCCACCAGTGATTCCCTCGAGCAGTACTTC

length: 13
size: many
V: TRBV30
J: TRBJ2-5
D: NA
CDR3: CAWNGQEQETQYF
DNA: TGTGCCTGGAACGGGCAGGAGCAAGAGACCCAGTACTTC

length: 15
size: few
V: TRBV10-2
J: TRBJ2-1
D: NA
CDR3: CASSENLTPYNEQFF
DNA: TGCGCCAGCAGTGAGAACCTAACTCCCTACAATGAGCAGTTCTTC

length: 15
size: few
V: TRBV6-5
J: TRBJ2-7
D: NA
CDR3: CASSYSRRSSYEQYF
DNA: TGTGCCAGCAGTTACTCGAGGAGGAGCTCCTACGAGCAGTACTTC

length: 13
size: many
V: TRBV29-1
J: TRBJ2-5
D: TRBD1
CDR3: CSVSAGGLETQYF
DNA: TGCAGCGTTAGCGCAGGGGGCTTAGAGACCCAGTACTTC

length: 14
size: many
V: TRBV15
J: TRBJ1-2
D: TRBD1
CDR3: CATSTNRGGYGYTF
DNA: TGTGCCACCAGCACCAACAGGGGCGGCTATGGCTACACCTTC

length: 12
size: many
V: TRBV7-6
J: TRBJ2-3
D: NA
CDR3: CASSPLRSTQYF
DNA: TGTGCCAGCAGCCCCCTCAGATCTACGCAGTATTTT

length: 18
size: few
V: TRBV4-2
J: TRBJ2-3
D: TRBD2
CDR3: CASSQPPSLAGGQDTQYF
DNA: TGTGCCAGCAGCCAGCCCCCATCGTTAGCGGGAGGGCAAGATACGCAGTATTTT

length: 14
size: many
V: TRBV28
J: TRBJ2-1
D: NA
CDR3: CASSLRPRGNEQFF
DNA: TGTGCCAGCAGTTTGAGGCCCAGGGGCAATGAGCAGTTCTTC

length: 14
size: many
V: TRBV20-1
J: TRBJ2-7
D: TRBD1
CDR3: CSAREAGTVYEQYF
DNA: TGCAGTGCTAGAGAAGCTGGGACAGTCTACGAGCAGTACTTC

length: 15
size: many
V: TRBV28
J: TRBJ2-3
D: NA
CDR3: CASSLKLAWADTQYF
DNA: TGTGCCAGCAGTTTAAAACTAGCTTGGGCAGATACGCAGTATTTT

length: 15
size: few
V: TRBV12-3/TRBV12-4
J: TRBJ2-7
D: TRBD1
CDR3: CASSKRDSRLYEQYF
DNA: TGTGCCAGCAGTAAACGGGACAGCCGACTCTACGAGCAGTACTTC